What follows are 24 T cell receptor beta chains derived from one specimen sequenced in a study of OX40 agonist ivuxolimab in advanced cancers. Libraries were built with the immunoSEQ multiplex PCR assay. TCRdb took over this immuneACCESS table, retaining in-frame rearrangements with V and J assigned. Such tables are incomplete; in checked studies, under half of the missing clones stem from an unresolved V gene, and the remainder is unexplained. For this sample there are approximately 32,000 clones; roughly 89% appear just once. Of the sample, more than 35% is held by the ten largest clones. Here the sequenced sample was CD4+ or CD8+ T cells sorted from blood, taken in a trial of the OX40 agonist ivuxolimab. Every receptor here comes from an adult with an advanced solid tumor such as melanoma, head and neck, liver or kidney cancer.

The chain joins TRBV4-1 to TRBJ2-7; 13 bases map to TRBD2. CDR3 length equals 14 residues. The ends lost 4 bases at V and 4 bases at J; junction bases unmatched: 1. Germline values: CDR1 MGHRA, CDR2 YSYEKL. CDR3 residues: CASSRGLAGYEQYF. The CDR3 DNA reads TGCGCCAGCAGCCGGGGACTAGCGGGGTACGAGCAGTACTTC.

The rearrangement joins TRBV27 to TRBJ2-1, with TRBD2 identical over 10 bases. V trimming: 6 bases; J trimming: 4 bases; junction bases outside the gene matches: 6. The CDR3 is made up of 15 amino acids. The V gene's germline CDR1 is MNHEY and CDR2 SMNVEV (reference sequence). CDR3 sequence (DNA): TGTGCCAGCAGAGAACTAGCGGGACTTTACAATGAGCAGTTCTTC. Protein: CASRELAGLYNEQFF.

This chain connects TRBV9 to TRBJ2-3, with a weak D call TRBD2 (5 bases). The germline gives CDR1 SGDLS, CDR2 YYNGEE. Trimming shortened V by 3 bases and J by 1 base, and 12 bases separated the two germline ends. This CDR3 has 15 amino acids. The CDR3 here is CASSALATRTDTQYF. CDR3 bases: TGTGCCAGCAGCGCCTTAGCGACCCGCACAGATACGCAGTATTTT.

This rearrangement joins TRBV11-2 to TRBJ2-1, with 7 bases lining up with TRBD1. The V and J ends lost 1 base and 2 bases, in that order; junction bases with no gene match: 2. CDR3 length: 15 residues. Germline V gene data show CDR1 as SGHAT and CDR2 as FQNNGV. CDR3 amino acids: CASSLAGTAYNEQFF. The CDR3 coding sequence is TGTGCCAGCAGCTTAGCAGGGACAGCCTACAATGAGCAGTTCTTC.

The rearrangement joins TRBV19 to TRBJ1-1; TRBD1 matches 11 bases. This CDR3 is 16 amino acids long. The V and J ends lost 5 bases and 4 bases, in that order; junction bases with no gene match: 9. Per germline, CDR1 LNHDA and CDR2 SQIVND (reference sequence). The CDR3 region has the DNA TGTGCCAGTAGTTTCGGACAGGGGGCTTTTGGCACTGAAGCTTTCTTT. Translation: CASSFGQGAFGTEAFF.

The V call is TRBV27, the J call TRBJ1-5; D is undetermined. This CDR3 has 13 residues. V lost 3 bases and J lost 4, with 7 bases in between. Looked up from germline, CDR1 is MNHEY and CDR2 is SMNVEV (reference sequence). CDR3 sequence: CASSFRTNQPQHF. In DNA form, the CDR3 reads TGTGCCAGCAGTTTTCGGACTAATCAGCCCCAGCATTTT.

The DNA of the CDR3 is TGCGCCAGCAGCCAAGATTGGCCAGGGGCAGGGGGGGAGCTGTTTTTT. It is translated as CASSQDWPGAGGELFF. The chain employs TRBV4-1 and TRBJ2-2; D may be TRBD1 (6 bases). The CDR3 sequence is 16 residues long. The ends were cut back, 0 bases at V and 8 bases at J, with 16 bases in the middle. Germline loops: CDR1 MGHRA, CDR2 YSYEKL.

J is TRBJ2-5 and V is TRBV27, with D tentatively TRBD1 or TRBD2 (6 bases each). V lost 0 bases and J lost 2, with 13 bases in between. The V gene's germline CDR1 is MNHEY and CDR2 SMNVEV (reference sequence). This CDR3 region has 16 residues. The CDR3 DNA is TGTGCCAGCAGTTTATCAGGGGGGATCGGTCAAGAGACCCAGTACTTC. It translates to CASSLSGGIGQETQYF.

This chain links TRBV6-1 with TRBJ2-7, with TRBD2 matching over 11 bases. The junction had 5 bases not matched to a gene; V was cut back by 0 bases and J by 4 bases. The CDR3 spans 16 residues. The germline V gene has CDR1 MNHNS and CDR2 SASEGT. Here the CDR3 reads CASSEALAGGQYEQYF. The DNA for the CDR3 is TGTGCCAGCAGTGAAGCGCTAGCGGGGGGCCAGTACGAGCAGTACTTC.

This clone appeared once. The chain carries TRBV29-1 and TRBJ2-2; no firm D call. This CDR3 region has 12 residues. With 4 bases removed from V and 3 bases from J, the gap between germline ends came to 6 bases. The germline V gene encodes CDR1 SQVTM and CDR2 ANQGSEA. CDR3 in DNA: TGCAGCGTTGCCCTATACACCGGGGAGCTGTTTTTT. As protein: CSVALYTGELFF.

The chain uses TRBV29-1 and TRBJ2-3; perhaps TRBD1 as D (5 bases). Per the germline V gene, CDR1 is SQVTM and CDR2 is ANQGSEA. CDR3 length: 13 residues. V dropped 4 bases and J dropped 2 bases, with 10 bases sitting between them. CDR3 DNA: TGCAGCGTTGTTGGGGCGATCACAGATACGCAGTATTTT. Translating it yields CSVVGAITDTQYF.

The rearrangement joins TRBV19 to TRBJ1-2; D call uncertain. V was shortened by 1 base and J by 10 bases, with 16 bases between the two germline ends. The CDR3 runs 14 residues. Germline assignment: CDR1 LNHDA and CDR2 SQIVND (reference sequence). CDR3 loop: CASSIVGTDAAYTF. CDR3 nucleotide sequence: TGTGCCAGTAGTATAGTCGGCACAGATGCAGCCTACACCTTC. The whole variable domain, filled in from reference TRBV19 and TRBJ1-2, reads DGGITQSPKYLFRKEGQNVTLSCEQNLNHDAMYWYRQDPGQGLRLIYYSQIVNDFQKGDIAEGYSVSREKKESFPLTVTSAQKNPTAFYLCASSIVGTDAAYTFGSGTRLTVV.

The chain joins TRBV19 to TRBJ2-7; 13 positions match TRBD2. In germline, CDR1 is LNHDA, CDR2 SQIVND (reference sequence). The CDR3 is 15 residues long. V trimming: 5 bases; J trimming: 5 bases; junction bases outside the gene matches: 6. CDR3 in amino acids: CASSLGLAGAHEQYF. The DNA of the CDR3 is TGTGCCAGTAGTCTCGGACTAGCGGGAGCCCACGAGCAGTACTTC.

The chain recombines TRBV2 with TRBJ2-3, with D hard to call. The CDR3 is 13 residues long. Germline-derived CDR1 and CDR2 are SNHLY and FYNNEI. V was cut by 2 bases and J by 2 bases, with 5 bases left in between. The CDR3 region is CASSELVTDTQYF. Written as DNA, the CDR3 is TGTGCCAGCAGTGAACTGGTCACAGATACGCAGTATTTT.

The rearrangement joins TRBV7-9 to TRBJ2-3; 7 bases align to TRBD2. Germline-derived CDR1 and CDR2 are SEHNR and FQNEAQ (reference sequence). Unmatched junction bases numbered 3, after V lost 3 bases and J lost 0 bases. This CDR3 is built from 15 residues. The CDR3: CASSFLGGSTDTQYF. DNA for the CDR3: TGTGCCAGCAGCTTCCTCGGGGGGAGCACAGATACGCAGTATTTT.

V gene TRBV11-2 combines with J gene TRBJ2-5; maybe TRBD2 (6 bases). Trimming pared 3 bases from V and 9 bases from J, leaving 23 bases between. Germline values: CDR1 SGHAT, CDR2 FQNNGV. The CDR3 length is 16 residues. CDR3 protein: CASSFGPGLEYSAQYF. In DNA, the CDR3 is TGTGCCAGCAGCTTCGGTCCGGGACTGGAATATTCGGCCCAGTACTTC. Using reference TRBV11-2 and TRBJ2-5 for the parts outside the CDR3, the full variable domain is EAGVAQSPRYKIIEKRQSVAFWCNPISGHATLYWYQQILGQGPKLLIQFQNNGVVDDSQLPKDRFSAERLKGVDSTLKIQPAKLEDSAVYLCASSFGPGLEYSAQYFGPGTRLLVL.

This chain links TRBV5-6 with TRBJ2-5; 8 bases agree with TRBD1. The CDR3 contains 16 residues. The J segment lost 5 bases and the V segment lost 0 bases, leaving 9 bases of the junction unmatched. The germline V gene encodes CDR1 SGHDT and CDR2 YYEEEE. The CDR3 region is CASSLVRGDRPETQYF. Written as DNA, the CDR3 is TGTGCCAGCAGCTTGGTGAGAGGGGACAGGCCGGAGACCCAGTACTTC.

The CDR3: CASSPRDRNNYGYTF. In DNA, the CDR3 is TGTGCCAGCAGTCCCCGGGACAGGAATAACTATGGCTACACCTTC. The gene calls are TRBV6-5 and TRBJ1-2; 8 bases map to TRBD1. The V segment lost 5 bases and the J segment 1 base; nucleotides outside the gene matches: 6. Germline V gene lookup returns CDR1 MNHEY and CDR2 SVGAGI. This CDR3 comprises 15 residues.

The chain is built from TRBV9 and TRBJ1-2, with TRBD1 matching 7 bases. The CDR3 is 17 residues long. Germline CDR1 is SGDLS and CDR2 is YYNGEE. V trimming: 4 bases; J trimming: 5 bases; junction bases outside the gene matches: 17. This CDR3 reads CASSNLLQGPLKYGYTF. The CDR3 bases are TGTGCCAGCAGCAATCTCTTACAGGGGCCACTGAAATATGGCTACACCTTC.

The chain joins TRBV6-5 to TRBJ2-7; D is ambiguous. Germline assignment: CDR1 MNHEY and CDR2 SVGAGI. The CDR3 has 12 residues. V was cut by 2 bases and J by 6 bases, with 8 bases left in between. The CDR3 coding sequence is TGTGCCAGCAGTTACGAATGGGGCGAGCAGTACTTC. It is translated as CASSYEWGEQYF.

This sequence joins TRBV6-6 and TRBJ1-4; unclear D gene. CDR1 MNHNY and CDR2 SVGAGI come from the germline V gene (reference sequence). V was clipped by 2 bases and J by 8 bases, with 9 bases between them. The CDR3 is 13 amino acids. CDR3 bases: TGTGCCAGCAGTTACGCACAGCGGGAAAAACTGTTTTTT. Its translation is CASSYAQREKLFF.

This clone is medium-sized. The J gene is TRBJ2-3, the V gene TRBV6-4; D remains unclear. Germline values: CDR1 MRHNA, CDR2 SNTAGT. The CDR3 consists of 14 residues. The ends were cut back, 1 base at V and 0 bases at J, with 5 bases in the middle. The CDR3: CASSDFPSTDTQYF. The CDR3, as DNA: TGTGCCAGCAGTGACTTCCCCAGCACAGATACGCAGTATTTT.

V usage is TRBV27 and J usage is TRBJ1-5; no reliable D call. The V end lost 6 bases, the J end lost 2 bases, and 11 bases lay between the germline ends. Germline V lookup: CDR1 MNHEY, CDR2 SMNVEV (reference sequence). The CDR3 extends over 14 amino acids. The CDR3: CASSPLLGNQPQHF. In nucleotides, the CDR3 is TGTGCCAGCAGCCCGCTCCTGGGCAATCAGCCCCAGCATTTT.

The chain recombines TRBV30 with TRBJ2-7, with 11 bases matching TRBD2. Losses at the gene ends were 0 bases for V and 4 bases for J; bases not matched to a gene: 5. This CDR3 has 15 amino acids. Germline V gives CDR1 GTSNPN, CDR2 SVGIG (reference sequence). The CDR3 sequence is CAWSVGLAGTYEQYF. CDR3 coding DNA: TGTGCCTGGAGTGTAGGACTAGCGGGTACTTACGAGCAGTACTTC.